This passage covers 7 T cell receptor beta chains from one sample sequenced in a study of blood T cell repertoires in COVID-19. TCRdb's copy holds only in-frame clones and misses some; the assay was immunoSEQ multiplex PCR. The table has 150,000 or so clones, just over 85% seen once. The sample consisted of peripheral blood. The receptors were gathered from an older woman with acute or convalescent COVID-19.

This rearrangement joins TRBV2 to TRBJ1-1, with D uncertain. Germline assignment: CDR1 SNHLY and CDR2 FYNNEI. V dropped 4 bases and J dropped 2 bases, with 5 bases sitting between them. This CDR3 spans 12 amino acids. The CDR3 nucleotides are TGTGCCAGCAGTGGTAGAAACACTGAAGCTTTCTTT. Translation gives CASSGRNTEAFF.

In this sample, this clone turned up a few times. The rearrangement joins TRBV6-5 to TRBJ1-1; maybe TRBD1 (5 bases). Germline V gene lookup returns CDR1 MNHEY and CDR2 SVGAGI. The V end was cut by 10 bases, the J end by 1 base, with 19 bases between. This CDR3 spans 15 amino acids. The CDR3 region is CATRAGRQSNTEAFF. The CDR3 nucleotides are TGTGCCACCCGGGCAGGGAGGCAATCGAACACTGAAGCTTTCTTT.

The chain uses TRBV6-1 and TRBJ1-2; possible D gene TRBD1, 6 bases. The germline V and J ends were trimmed by 0 bases and 5 bases, with 10 bases remaining between them. CDR3 length: 14 residues. Germline-derived CDR1 and CDR2 are MNHNS and SASEGT. The CDR3 DNA reads TGTGCCAGCAGTGAAGCACTAGGGGGATATGGCTACACCTTC. It specifies CASSEALGGYGYTF.

V is TRBV7-6 and J is TRBJ2-7; TRBD1 matches at 10 bases. This CDR3 comprises 15 residues. The germline gives CDR1 SGHVS, CDR2 FNYEAQ. The J segment lost 1 base and the V segment lost 5 bases, leaving 5 bases of the junction unmatched. The CDR3 DNA reads as TGTGCCAGCAGCCTCGGGGACAGGGGTTCCTACGAGCAGTACTTC. Protein product: CASSLGDRGSYEQYF.

The genes are TRBV9 and TRBJ2-5, with TRBD2 identical over 11 bases. The CDR3 length is 18 residues. CDR1 and CDR2 (germline): SGDLS, YYNGEE. Unmatched junction bases numbered 8, after V lost 0 bases and J lost 1 base. The CDR3 region is CASSVAPTSGGFQETQYF. CDR3 nucleotide sequence: TGTGCCAGCAGCGTAGCCCCTACTAGCGGGGGTTTCCAAGAGACCCAGTACTTC.

This clone was recorded a few times. The chain carries TRBV9 and TRBJ2-5, with TRBD2 matching over 16 bases. V shed 2 bases, J shed 2 bases, and the junction held 9 bases outside the gene matches. The germline V gene has CDR1 SGDLS and CDR2 YYNGEE. The CDR3 runs to 19 residues. CDR3 sequence: CASSVGTSGGVGQQETQYF. For the CDR3, the DNA is TGTGCCAGCAGCGTCGGGACTAGCGGGGGGGTCGGGCAACAAGAGACCCAGTACTTC.

V gene TRBV7-2 combines with J gene TRBJ2-7; 9 bases align to TRBD1. J lost 1 base, V lost 4 bases, and 11 bases had no gene match. The CDR3 loop spans 17 amino acids. Germline lookup yields CDR1 SGHTA and CDR2 FQGNSA. In DNA, the CDR3 is TGTGCCAGCAGCTCCGTCCCGGGACAGGGTAGGTCCTACGAGCAGTACTTC. It yields the protein CASSSVPGQGRSYEQYF. Supplemented by reference TRBV7-2 and TRBJ2-7, the full variable domain reads GAGVSQSPSNKVTEKGKDVELRCDPISGHTALYWYRQSLGQGLEFLIYFQGNSAPDKSGLPSDRFSAERTGGSVSTLTIQRTQQEDSAVYLCASSSVPGQGRSYEQYFGPGTRLTVT.